Listed here is a single T cell receptor beta chain. Antigen: not known. Germline V lookup: CDR1 MNHNS, CDR2 SASEGT. The CDR3 is made up of 16 amino acids. The germline V and J ends were trimmed by 7 bases and 5 bases, with 23 bases remaining between them. The data were taken from a study of metastatic and nonmetastatic thyroid tumors. In the study overall: Repertoire comparison spanned blood and tumor or nodule tissue of malignant and benign thyroid patients.

In the original workflow: Clinicopathological groups of papillary thyroid cancer showed CDR3 differences that were used to build a distant-metastasis classifier. TCRdb re-processed the PCR reads through MiXCR. The V and J calls come from TCRdb's annotation, not from the publication. The sample carries roughly 20,000 clones, over 25% recorded once. Patients underwent thyroid surgery, and none had received any treatment before it. Study-level findings and limits: Patients with malignant thyroid tumors reportedly had significantly higher TCR beta diversity than those with benign nodules, in blood and tumor.

This clonotype originated in a female donor with papillary thyroid cancer or a benign thyroid nodule (not recorded which). Some clones in this sample may be carry-over from other donors' samples. Material: blood. The chain combines TRBV6-1 with TRBJ1-1, with D possibly matching TRBD1 (5 bases). In DNA, the CDR3 is TGTGCCAGCATCCTGTCTTCGGGATCAGGGAGGACTGAAGCTTTCTTT. Amino acids: CASILSSGSGRTEAFF.